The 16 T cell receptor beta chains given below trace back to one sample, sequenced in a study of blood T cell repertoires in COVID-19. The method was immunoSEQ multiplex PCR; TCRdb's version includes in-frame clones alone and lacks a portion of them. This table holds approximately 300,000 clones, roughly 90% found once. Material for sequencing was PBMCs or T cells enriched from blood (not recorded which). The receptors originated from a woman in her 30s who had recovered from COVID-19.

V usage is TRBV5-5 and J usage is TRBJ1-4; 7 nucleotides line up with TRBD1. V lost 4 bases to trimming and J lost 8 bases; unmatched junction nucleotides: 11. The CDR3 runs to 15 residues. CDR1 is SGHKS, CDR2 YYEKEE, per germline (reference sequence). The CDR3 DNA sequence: TGTGCCAGCAGCCCCCCGACAGGGCTTGGGGAAAAACTGTTTTTT. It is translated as CASSPPTGLGEKLFF.

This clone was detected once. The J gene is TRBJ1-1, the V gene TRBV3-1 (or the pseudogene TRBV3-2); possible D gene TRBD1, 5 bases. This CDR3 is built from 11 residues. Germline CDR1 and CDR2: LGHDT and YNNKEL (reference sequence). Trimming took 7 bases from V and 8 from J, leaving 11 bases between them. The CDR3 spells CASKGRAEAFF. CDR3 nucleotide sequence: TGTGCCAGCAAGGGGAGGGCGGAAGCTTTCTTT.

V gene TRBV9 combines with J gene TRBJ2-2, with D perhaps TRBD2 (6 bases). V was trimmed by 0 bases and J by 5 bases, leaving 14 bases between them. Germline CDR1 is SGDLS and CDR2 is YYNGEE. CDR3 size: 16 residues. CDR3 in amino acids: CASSVEGGSRTGELFF. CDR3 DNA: TGTGCCAGCAGCGTAGAAGGAGGGAGCAGAACCGGGGAGCTGTTTTTT.

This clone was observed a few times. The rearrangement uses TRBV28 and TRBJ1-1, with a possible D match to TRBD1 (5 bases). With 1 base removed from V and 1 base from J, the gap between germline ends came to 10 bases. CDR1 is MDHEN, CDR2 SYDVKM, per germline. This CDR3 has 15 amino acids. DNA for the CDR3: TGTGCCAGCAGTTTATCTGGGGCTTGGAACACTGAAGCTTTCTTT. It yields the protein CASSLSGAWNTEAFF.

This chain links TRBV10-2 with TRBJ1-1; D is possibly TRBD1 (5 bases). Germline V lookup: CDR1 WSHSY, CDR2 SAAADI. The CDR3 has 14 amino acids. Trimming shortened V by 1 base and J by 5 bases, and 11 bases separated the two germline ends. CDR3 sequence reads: CASSEYRRGTEAFF. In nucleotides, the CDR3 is TGCGCCAGCAGTGAGTATAGAAGGGGTACTGAAGCTTTCTTT.

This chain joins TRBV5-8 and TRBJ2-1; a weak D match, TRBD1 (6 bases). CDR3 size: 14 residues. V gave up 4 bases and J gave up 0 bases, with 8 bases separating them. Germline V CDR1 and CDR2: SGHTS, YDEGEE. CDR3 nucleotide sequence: TGTGCCAGCAGCCTGGACAGCTCCTACAATGAGCAGTTCTTC. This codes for CASSLDSSYNEQFF. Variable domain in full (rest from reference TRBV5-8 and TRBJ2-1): EAGVTQSPTHLIKTRGQQATLRCSPISGHTSVYWYQQALGLGLQFLLWYDEGEERNRGNFPPRFSGRQFPNYSSELNVNALELEDSALYLCASSLDSSYNEQFFGPGTRLTVL.

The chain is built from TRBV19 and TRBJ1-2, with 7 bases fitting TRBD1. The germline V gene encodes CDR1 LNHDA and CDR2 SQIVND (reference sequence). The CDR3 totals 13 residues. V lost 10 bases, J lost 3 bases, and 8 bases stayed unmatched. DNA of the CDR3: TGTGCCACCCTAAGGGACAGCGACTATGGCTACACCTTC. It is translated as CATLRDSDYGYTF. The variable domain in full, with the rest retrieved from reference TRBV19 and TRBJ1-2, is DGGITQSPKYLFRKEGQNVTLSCEQNLNHDAMYWYRQDPGQGLRLIYYSQIVNDFQKGDIAEGYSVSREKKESFPLTVTSAQKNPTAFYLCATLRDSDYGYTFGSGTRLTVV.

In nucleotides, the CDR3 is TGTGCCAGCAGTCCTACGAGGATGCTGATACCGTACGAGCAGTACTTC. Protein sequence: CASSPTRMLIPYEQYF. This chain uses TRBV27 with TRBJ2-7; D gene ambiguous. This CDR3 contains 16 residues. The germline CDR1 and CDR2 sequences are MNHEY and SMNVEV (reference sequence). The germline V and J ends were trimmed by 5 bases and 4 bases, with 21 bases remaining between them.

The CDR3 here is CASSHEGIDTQYF. The CDR3 nucleotides are TGTGCCAGCAGCCACGAGGGTATAGATACGCAGTATTTT. The genes are TRBV3-1 (or the pseudogene TRBV3-2) and TRBJ2-3; possible D gene TRBD2, 5 bases. The CDR3 is 13 residues long. Trimming left V 3 bases short and J 5 bases short, with 9 bases between. Germline loops: CDR1 LGHDT, CDR2 YNNKEL (reference sequence).

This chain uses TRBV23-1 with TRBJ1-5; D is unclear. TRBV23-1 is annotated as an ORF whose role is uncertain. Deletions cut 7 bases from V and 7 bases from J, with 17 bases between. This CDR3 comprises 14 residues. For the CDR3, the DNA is TGCGCCAGCATTCATGACAAGCTTTGGCAGCCCCAGCATTTT. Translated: CASIHDKLWQPQHF.

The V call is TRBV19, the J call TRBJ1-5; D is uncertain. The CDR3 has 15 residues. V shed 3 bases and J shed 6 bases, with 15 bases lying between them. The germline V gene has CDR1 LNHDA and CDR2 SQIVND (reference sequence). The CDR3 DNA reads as TGTGCCAGTAGTATTCGGTCTGGGGAGGGTCAGCCCCAGCATTTT. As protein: CASSIRSGEGQPQHF.

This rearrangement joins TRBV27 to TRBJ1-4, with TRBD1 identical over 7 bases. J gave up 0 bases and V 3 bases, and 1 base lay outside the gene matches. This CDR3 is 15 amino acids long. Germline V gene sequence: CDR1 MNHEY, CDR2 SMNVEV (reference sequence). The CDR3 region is CASSLGTATNEKLFF. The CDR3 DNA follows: TGTGCCAGCAGTTTGGGGACAGCAACTAATGAAAAACTGTTTTTT.

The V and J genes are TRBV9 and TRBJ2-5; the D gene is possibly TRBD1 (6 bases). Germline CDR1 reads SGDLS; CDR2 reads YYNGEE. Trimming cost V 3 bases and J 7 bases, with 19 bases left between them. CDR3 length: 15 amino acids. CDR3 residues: CASSANSGRGGTQYF. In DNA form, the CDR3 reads TGTGCCAGCAGCGCAAACTCCGGCAGGGGTGGGACCCAGTACTTC.

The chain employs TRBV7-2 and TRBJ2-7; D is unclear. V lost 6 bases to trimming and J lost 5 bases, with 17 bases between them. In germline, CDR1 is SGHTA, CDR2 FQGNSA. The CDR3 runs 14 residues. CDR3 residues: CASSLLGPGDEQYF. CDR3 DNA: TGTGCCAGCAGTCTTCTAGGCCCGGGTGACGAGCAGTACTTC.

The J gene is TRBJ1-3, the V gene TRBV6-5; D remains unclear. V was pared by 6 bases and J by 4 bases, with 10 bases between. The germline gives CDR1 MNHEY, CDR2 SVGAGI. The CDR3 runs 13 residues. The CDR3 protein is CASSFRLGNTIYF. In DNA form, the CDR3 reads TGTGCCAGCAGCTTTCGGTTAGGAAACACCATATATTTT.

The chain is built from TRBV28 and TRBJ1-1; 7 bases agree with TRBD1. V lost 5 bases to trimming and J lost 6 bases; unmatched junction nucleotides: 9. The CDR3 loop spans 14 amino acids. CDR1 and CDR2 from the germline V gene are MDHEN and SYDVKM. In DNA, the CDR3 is TGTGCCAGCAGTGAGGGGGCCGGGGTCGCTGAAGCTTTCTTT. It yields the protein CASSEGAGVAEAFF.